These 22 T cell receptor beta chains share one sample of origin, sequenced in a study of blood T cell repertoires in COVID-19. The protocol was immunoSEQ multiplex PCR, while the TCRdb copy is restricted to in-frame clones and leaves out a portion. The data show about 110,000 clones, with about 79% seen just once and 5% to 7.5% held by the top ten. Sequencing was carried out using peripheral blood. Source of these receptors: a man at least 80 years old with COVID-19, enrolled during active disease.

The V gene is TRBV29-1, the J gene TRBJ1-1; 8 positions match TRBD1. This CDR3 contains 12 residues. Looked up from germline, CDR1 is SQVTM and CDR2 is ANQGSEA. The J segment lost 11 bases and the V segment lost 4 bases, leaving 9 bases of the junction unmatched. The CDR3 loop is CSVAGQGKSAFF. CDR3 nucleotide sequence: TGCAGCGTTGCAGGACAGGGAAAGAGCGCTTTCTTT.

The gene calls are TRBV11-3 and TRBJ2-3; D gene uncertain. V lost 2 bases and J 1 base, leaving 7 bases between the germline ends. The CDR3 is made up of 14 amino acids. Per the germline V gene, CDR1 is SGHNT and CDR2 is YENEEA. In DNA form, the CDR3 reads TGTGCCAGCAGCTTACGGCAGGGCACAGATACGCAGTATTTT. Its protein product is CASSLRQGTDTQYF.

The chain employs TRBV10-3 and TRBJ1-1; a possible D gene is TRBD1 (6 bases). Germline V lookup: CDR1 ENHRY, CDR2 SYGVKD. Trimming removed 0 bases at V and 0 bases at J, with 17 bases between. The CDR3 totals 18 residues. CDR3: CAISESRGSRGMNTEAFF. The CDR3 bases are TGTGCCATCAGTGAGTCGAGGGGGAGTCGGGGAATGAACACTGAAGCTTTCTTT.

V and J are TRBV11-3 and TRBJ2-1; 10 positions agree with TRBD1. The junction had 3 bases not matched to a gene; V was cut back by 5 bases and J by 2 bases. The CDR3 has 15 amino acids. Germline CDR1 is SGHNT and CDR2 is YENEEA. CDR3 sequence reads: CASSEGQGAYNEQFF. The CDR3 DNA reads as TGTGCCAGCAGCGAAGGACAGGGGGCCTACAATGAGCAGTTCTTC.

The chain links TRBV2 to TRBJ2-5, with D maybe TRBD2 (6 bases). The germline V gene has CDR1 SNHLY and CDR2 FYNNEI. V was pared by 1 base and J by 2 bases, with 17 bases between. The length of the CDR3 is 17 residues. The CDR3 reads CASSEGVGGGTQETQYF. CDR3 DNA: TGTGCCAGCAGTGAAGGAGTCGGCGGAGGGACGCAAGAGACCCAGTACTTC. Together with reference TRBV2 and TRBJ2-5, the CDR3 gives the full variable domain: EPEVTQTPSHQVTQMGQEVILRCVPISNHLYFYWYRQILGQKVEFLVSFYNNEISEKSEIFDDQFSVERPDGSNFTLKIRSTKLEDSAMYFCASSEGVGGGTQETQYFGPGTRLLVL.

This clone was seen a few times. The chain's CDR3 is CASSTSGQGELFF. In DNA form, the CDR3 reads TGTGCCAGTAGTACGTCGGGACAGGGGGAGCTGTTTTTT. V and J are TRBV19 and TRBJ2-2; 7 bases align to TRBD1. J lost 8 bases, V lost 4 bases, and 4 bases had no gene match. Looked up from germline, CDR1 is LNHDA and CDR2 is SQIVND (reference sequence). The CDR3 consists of 13 residues.

This clone was seen a single time. This chain joins TRBV29-1 and TRBJ2-1; TRBD2 matches at 13 bases. The CDR3 runs 15 residues. CDR1 is SQVTM, CDR2 ANQGSEA, per germline. Trimming cost V 3 bases and J 7 bases; bases outside gene matches: 6. The DNA for the CDR3 is TGCAGCGTTGATCGGACTAGCGGGAGTTCGAATGAGCAGTTCTTC. This codes for CSVDRTSGSSNEQFF.

This clone was observed a handful of times. The chain couples TRBV18 to TRBJ1-6; weak D call: TRBD1 (6 bases). This CDR3 has 15 residues. In germline, CDR1 is KGHSH, CDR2 LQKENI. V lost 1 base and J 10 bases, leaving 14 bases between the germline ends. CDR3 protein: CASSPHRDSGSPLHF. The CDR3 DNA reads as TGTGCCAGCTCACCACACAGGGATTCTGGGTCACCCCTCCACTTT. Based on the CDR3 plus reference TRBV18 and TRBJ1-6, the full variable domain is NAGVMQNPRHLVRRRGQEARLRCSPMKGHSHVYWYRQLPEEGLKFMVYLQKENIIDESGMPKERFSAEFPKEGPSILRIQQVVRGDSAAYFCASSPHRDSGSPLHFGNGTRLTVT.

The chain is built from TRBV5-1 and TRBJ2-1, with a weak D call TRBD2 (5 bases). V lost 6 bases to trimming and J lost 4 bases, with 11 bases between them. Germline lookup yields CDR1 SGHRS and CDR2 YFSETQ. The CDR3 spans 13 residues. Here the CDR3 reads CASNGLRYNEQFF. CDR3 sequence (DNA): TGCGCCAGCAATGGACTCAGATACAATGAGCAGTTCTTC.

The chain combines TRBV21-1 with TRBJ1-1; the tabulated D call, TRBD1, remains unverified against the DNA. TRBV21-1 is described as a pseudogene. The length of the CDR3 is 14 residues. CDR3 in amino acids: CASSHRGRNTEAFF. The DNA for the CDR3 is TGTGCCAGCAGTCACAGGGGGCGAAACACTGAAGCTTTCTTT.

The genes are TRBV7-2 and TRBJ2-5; 10 positions match TRBD2. Germline V CDR1 and CDR2: SGHTA, FQGNSA. CDR3 length equals 16 residues. V trimming: 5 bases; J trimming: 5 bases; junction bases outside the gene matches: 11. The CDR3 protein is CASSLASGRALETQYF. In DNA form, the CDR3 reads TGTGCCAGCAGCCTCGCGAGCGGGAGGGCCTTGGAGACCCAGTACTTC.

The V call is TRBV6-1, the J call TRBJ2-3, with 11 positions matching TRBD1. The CDR3 loop spans 15 amino acids. V lost 1 base, J lost 4 bases, and 1 base stayed unmatched. Germline V gene lookup returns CDR1 MNHNS and CDR2 SASEGT. The CDR3 DNA reads TGTGCCAGCAGTGAAGGGACAGGGGGCGCAGATACGCAGTATTTT. As protein: CASSEGTGGADTQYF.

The V gene is TRBV4-3, the J gene TRBJ2-3; TRBD2 agrees at 8 bases. Germline CDR1 reads LGHNA; CDR2 reads YSLEER. V was clipped by 0 bases and J by 6 bases; unmatched bases: 8. CDR3 length: 16 residues. The CDR3 spells CASSQELAGGADTQYF. The CDR3 nucleotides read TGCGCCAGCAGCCAAGAGCTAGCGGGCGGGGCGGATACGCAGTATTTT.

The chain couples TRBV19 to TRBJ1-1, with D possibly matching TRBD1 (6 bases). The V end lost 5 bases, the J end lost 5 bases, and 15 bases lay between the germline ends. Germline V gene lookup returns CDR1 LNHDA and CDR2 SQIVND (reference sequence). The CDR3 is 14 residues long. DNA for the CDR3: TGTGCCAGTAGTTCGGGACACCCTGGAACTGAAGCTTTCTTT. Its protein product is CASSSGHPGTEAFF. The complete variable domain, with remaining parts taken from reference TRBV19 and TRBJ1-1, reads DGGITQSPKYLFRKEGQNVTLSCEQNLNHDAMYWYRQDPGQGLRLIYYSQIVNDFQKGDIAEGYSVSREKKESFPLTVTSAQKNPTAFYLCASSSGHPGTEAFFGQGTRLTVV.

This clone was counted between two and nine times. V and J are TRBV7-3 and TRBJ2-7; D is perhaps TRBD1 (6 bases). CDR1 and CDR2 (germline): SGHTA, FQGTGA. The CDR3 extends over 13 amino acids. With 1 base removed from V and 3 bases from J, the gap between germline ends came to 7 bases. The CDR3 coding sequence is TGTGCCAGCAGCTTAAAAGGGGGCTACGAGCAGTACTTC. Translation: CASSLKGGYEQYF.

This chain links TRBV19 with TRBJ1-2; 8 bases are a match to TRBD1. This CDR3 is 16 amino acids long. The ends lost 3 bases at V and 8 bases at J; junction bases unmatched: 14. CDR1 is LNHDA, CDR2 SQIVND, per germline (reference sequence). The CDR3: CASSMGDRRNRIGYTF. As DNA, the CDR3 is TGTGCCAGTAGTATGGGGGACAGGAGGAATCGAATCGGCTACACCTTC.

The rearrangement links TRBV2 to TRBJ1-1; 11 nucleotides align to TRBD1. This CDR3 spans 15 amino acids. In germline, CDR1 is SNHLY, CDR2 FYNNEI. Trimming at V came to 6 bases and at J to 5 bases, leaving 8 bases not matched to a gene. The chain's CDR3 is CASSLQGTGGTEAFF. Here the CDR3 DNA reads TGTGCCAGCAGCCTACAGGGGACAGGGGGGACTGAAGCTTTCTTT.

The chain carries TRBV6-5 and TRBJ2-2, with a possible D match to TRBD1 (5 bases). V gave up 2 bases and J gave up 1 base, with 8 bases separating them. CDR1 is MNHEY, CDR2 SVGAGI, per germline. This CDR3 contains 15 residues. The DNA for the CDR3 is TGTGCCAGCAGTTACGGGCAGGGGAACACCGGGGAGCTGTTTTTT. The encoded protein is CASSYGQGNTGELFF.

The chain is built from TRBV5-3 and TRBJ2-1; 7 nucleotides match TRBD2. TRBV5-3 is marked as an open reading frame, function uncertain. The CDR3 covers 15 residues. V shed 1 base, J shed 4 bases, and the junction held 5 bases outside the gene matches. This chain's CDR3 is CARSLSLAAYNEQFF. The CDR3 nucleotides read TGTGCCAGAAGCTTGAGTCTAGCGGCATACAATGAGCAGTTCTTC.

The gene calls are TRBV5-1 and TRBJ2-3, with a tentative D call TRBD2 (5 bases). Trimming left V 5 bases short and J 5 bases short, with 18 bases between. The CDR3 has 15 residues. CDR1 and CDR2 from the germline V gene are SGHRS and YFSETQ. The CDR3 reads CASRHYDRDRDTQYF. The CDR3 nucleotides are TGCGCCAGCAGACATTATGACCGGGATCGAGATACGCAGTATTTT.

CDR3 protein: CASSLGTGGADEQYF. In nucleotides, the CDR3 is TGTGCCAGCAGCTTAGGGACAGGGGGCGCGGACGAGCAGTACTTC. The chain recombines TRBV7-9 with TRBJ2-7; 11 bases align to TRBD1. With V trimmed by 1 base and J by 5 bases, 4 bases remained unmatched. This CDR3 is 15 amino acids long. Germline V lookup: CDR1 SEHNR, CDR2 FQNEAQ (reference sequence).

There are a few counts of this clone. V and J are TRBV7-9 and TRBJ2-2; tentative D call: TRBD1 (6 bases). This CDR3 comprises 16 residues. Germline V gives CDR1 SEHNR, CDR2 FQNEAQ (reference sequence). Trimming removed 0 bases from V and 6 bases from J, with 14 bases in between. The chain's CDR3 is CASSLAITSGAGELFF. The CDR3 coding sequence is TGTGCCAGCAGCTTAGCGATTACTTCAGGGGCCGGGGAGCTGTTTTTT.